The 17 T cell receptor beta chains given below trace back to one sample, sequenced in a study of sequential checkpoint blockade in melanoma. The repertoire was sequenced with immunoSEQ multiplex PCR; TCRdb's copy has only in-frame clones and lacks some. The sample has about 40,000 clones, approximately 90% seen once. Noted treatment: randomized to nivolumab then ipilimumab (arm A) or the reverse (arm B). Sequencing used CD8+ T cells sorted from blood (inferred from file names), obtained from a patient given nivolumab and ipilimumab in sequence. These receptors were obtained from a human donor with melanoma.

The V gene is TRBV18, the J gene TRBJ2-5, with 10 bases fitting TRBD2. V lost 2 bases to trimming and J lost 4 bases; unmatched junction nucleotides: 7. Germline-derived CDR1 and CDR2 are KGHSH and LQKENI. CDR3 length equals 16 residues. The CDR3 DNA sequence: TGTGCCAGCTCACCAGAGAGCGGGAGGGCCAGAGAGACCCAGTACTTC. It codes for CASSPESGRARETQYF.

The chain has TRBV27 and TRBJ1-4; 10 nucleotides line up with TRBD1. CDR3 size: 17 residues. Trimming removed 0 bases from V and 8 bases from J; junction bases left unmatched: 9. Per germline, CDR1 MNHEY and CDR2 SMNVEV (reference sequence). The CDR3 bases are TGTGCCAGCAGTTTATCAAGGACAGGGGGAGTCGGGGAAAAACTGTTTTTT. Translation gives CASSLSRTGGVGEKLFF.

This clone has a single count. J is TRBJ1-1 and V is TRBV29-1; a possible D gene is TRBD1 (5 bases). The germline V gene has CDR1 SQVTM and CDR2 ANQGSEA. With 3 bases removed from V and 5 bases from J, the gap between germline ends came to 16 bases. This CDR3 comprises 14 residues. For the CDR3, the DNA is TGCAGCGTTGAGCTTTTGTCGGGGGGGACTGAAGCTTTCTTT. Amino acid sequence: CSVELLSGGTEAFF.

The chain employs TRBV4-2 and TRBJ2-7, with 7 bases lining up with TRBD1. This CDR3 is built from 12 residues. Germline CDR1 LGHNA, CDR2 YNFKEQ. V lost 3 bases to trimming and J lost 6 bases; unmatched junction nucleotides: 2. CDR3 amino acids: CASSHPGGEQYF. The CDR3 DNA reads TGTGCCAGCAGCCACCCAGGGGGCGAGCAGTACTTC.

The rearrangement links TRBV13 to TRBJ2-3; weak D call: TRBD2 (5 bases). This CDR3 contains 17 residues. The V and J ends lost 3 bases and 2 bases respectively, with 18 bases between them. Germline CDR1 PRHDT, CDR2 FYEKMQ (reference sequence). The CDR3 is CASSFTRELVLTDTQYF. Written as DNA, the CDR3 is TGTGCCAGCAGCTTTACAAGGGAACTAGTTCTCACAGATACGCAGTATTTT. Variable domain in full (rest from reference TRBV13 and TRBJ2-3): AAGVIQSPRHLIKEKRETATLKCYPIPRHDTVYWYQQGPGQDPQFLISFYEKMQSDKGSIPDRFSAQQFSDYHSELNMSSLELGDSALYFCASSFTRELVLTDTQYFGPGTRLTVL.

The chain combines TRBV2 with TRBJ2-7; D is possibly TRBD1 (5 bases). This CDR3 has 14 residues. V lost 4 bases to trimming and J lost 2 bases, with 12 bases between them. CDR1 SNHLY and CDR2 FYNNEI come from the germline V gene. The CDR3: CASSAYQGPYEQYF. The CDR3 DNA reads as TGTGCCAGCAGTGCTTATCAGGGTCCCTACGAGCAGTACTTC. Full variable domain (rest looked up from reference TRBV2 and TRBJ2-7): EPEVTQTPSHQVTQMGQEVILRCVPISNHLYFYWYRQILGQKVEFLVSFYNNEISEKSEIFDDQFSVERPDGSNFTLKIRSTKLEDSAMYFCASSAYQGPYEQYFGPGTRLTVT.

J is TRBJ2-7 and V is TRBV27; tentative D call: TRBD1 (5 bases). This CDR3 region has 13 residues. Per germline, CDR1 MNHEY and CDR2 SMNVEV (reference sequence). The V gene lost 8 bases and the J gene lost 0 bases, with 11 bases spanning the gap. The CDR3 region is CASGRTHSYEQYF. CDR3 sequence (DNA): TGTGCCAGCGGCAGGACACACTCCTACGAGCAGTACTTC.

The chain carries TRBV19 and TRBJ2-7, with 8 positions matching TRBD2. Germline assignment: CDR1 LNHDA and CDR2 SQIVND (reference sequence). J gave up 4 bases and V 0 bases, and 8 bases lay outside the gene matches. The CDR3 is made up of 16 amino acids. CDR3 protein: CASSIDPSGSIYEQYF. CDR3 DNA sequence: TGTGCCAGTAGTATAGATCCCAGCGGGAGTATTTACGAGCAGTACTTC.

This clone has only one observation. The CDR3 sequence is CASSQDTGSTGELFF. The CDR3 DNA reads as TGTGCCAGCAGCCAAGATACAGGGAGCACCGGGGAGCTGTTTTTT. The chain recombines TRBV4-2 with TRBJ2-2; perhaps TRBD1 as D (6 bases). Looked up from germline, CDR1 is LGHNA and CDR2 is YNFKEQ. The CDR3 has 15 amino acids. V was shortened by 0 bases and J by 4 bases, with 9 bases between the two germline ends.

This chain links TRBV19 with TRBJ2-1; 8 nucleotides align to TRBD2. The CDR3 spans 15 residues. Trimming removed 5 bases from V and 3 bases from J; junction bases left unmatched: 6. In germline, CDR1 is LNHDA, CDR2 SQIVND (reference sequence). CDR3 protein: CASSVFSGSYNEQFF. Written as DNA, the CDR3 is TGTGCCAGTAGTGTCTTCAGCGGGAGCTACAATGAGCAGTTCTTC.

The chain joins TRBV19 to TRBJ1-1; D is ambiguous. The germline gives CDR1 LNHDA, CDR2 SQIVND (reference sequence). This CDR3 is built from 14 residues. Between the trimmed V and J ends, which lost 1 base and 1 base, there was a span of 7 bases. CDR3 DNA sequence: TGTGCCAGTAGTATAGGGCACCAGAACACTGAAGCTTTCTTT. This sequence encodes CASSIGHQNTEAFF.

DNA for the CDR3: TGTGCCAGCAGCTTAGGGGTCGGCTACGAGCAGTACTTC. Amino acid sequence: CASSLGVGYEQYF. The rearrangement joins TRBV13 to TRBJ2-7; no clear D gene. Germline lookup yields CDR1 PRHDT and CDR2 FYEKMQ (reference sequence). This CDR3 comprises 13 residues. Trimming pared 0 bases from V and 3 bases from J, leaving 6 bases between.

The chain carries TRBV19 and TRBJ1-5; the D gene is possibly TRBD1 (6 bases). The CDR3 spans 14 residues. V gave up 9 bases and J gave up 4 bases, with 16 bases separating them. CDR1 is LNHDA and CDR2 is SQIVND in the germline V gene (reference sequence). This CDR3 is CASLRGGANQPQHF. CDR3 sequence (DNA): TGTGCCAGCCTACGAGGGGGGGCTAATCAGCCCCAGCATTTT.

The genes are TRBV7-6 and TRBJ2-1, with TRBD2 matching over 8 bases. The V gene end was trimmed by 5 bases and the J gene end by 5 bases; junction bases not matched to a gene: 8. Looked up from germline, CDR1 is SGHVS and CDR2 is FNYEAQ. The CDR3 is made up of 15 amino acids. The DNA of the CDR3 is TGTGCCAGCAGCATCTTAGCGGGACTCGACAATGAGCAGTTCTTC. Protein sequence: CASSILAGLDNEQFF.

A note on this clone: The junction differs from germline at one of its ends, possibly a read error. This rearrangement joins TRBV4-1 to TRBJ2-1, with unresolved D. This CDR3 spans 12 amino acids. CDR1 is MGHRA, CDR2 YSYEKL, per germline. The CDR3 bases are TGCGCCAGCAGCCAAGAATTGGGTGACTGCATCTTC. Encoded protein: CASSQELGDCIF.

V is TRBV7-8 and J is TRBJ2-1; no definite D call. Trimming left V 1 base short and J 3 bases short, with 13 bases between. This CDR3 spans 16 amino acids. The germline CDR1 and CDR2 sequences are SGHVS and FQNEAQ. The CDR3 region has the DNA TGTGCCAGCAGCTTAGGTTGGTCATCCTACTACAATGAGCAGTTCTTC. Protein product: CASSLGWSSYYNEQFF.

V is TRBV28 and J is TRBJ1-1; D is unresolved. Deletions cut 6 bases from V and 5 bases from J, with 13 bases between. In germline, CDR1 is MDHEN, CDR2 SYDVKM. This CDR3 has 13 residues. The CDR3 DNA reads as TGTGCCAGCAGGCCCATCGGGAGGACTGAAGCTTTCTTT. Its protein product is CASRPIGRTEAFF.